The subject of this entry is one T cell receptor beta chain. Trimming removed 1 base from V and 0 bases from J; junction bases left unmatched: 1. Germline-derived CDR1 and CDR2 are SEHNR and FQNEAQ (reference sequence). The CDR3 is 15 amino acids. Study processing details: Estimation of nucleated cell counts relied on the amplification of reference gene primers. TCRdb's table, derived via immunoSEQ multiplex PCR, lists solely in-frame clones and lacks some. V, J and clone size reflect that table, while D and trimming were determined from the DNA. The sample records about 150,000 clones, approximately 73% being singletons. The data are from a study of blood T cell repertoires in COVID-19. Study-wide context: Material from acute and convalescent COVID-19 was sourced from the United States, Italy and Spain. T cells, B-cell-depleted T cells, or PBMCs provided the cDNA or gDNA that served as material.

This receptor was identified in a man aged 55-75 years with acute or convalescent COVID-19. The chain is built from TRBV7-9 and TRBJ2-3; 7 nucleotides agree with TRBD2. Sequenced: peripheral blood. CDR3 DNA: TGTGCCAGCAGCTTAGGACTAGCTAGCACAGATACGCAGTATTTT. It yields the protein CASSLGLASTDTQYF.